This T cell receptor beta chain stems from a study of cytomegalovirus exposure and HLA in healthy donors. Across the study: A prior analysis found 117 million unique TCR beta sequences from 150 million to 200 million T cells. General observations from the study: There were some V segments, including TRBV6-2 and TRBV6-3, excluded as indistinguishable. DRB1 showed the most TCR associations and HLA-C the fewest in a later analysis, as rates varied by HLA locus.

V shed 3 bases and J shed 4 bases, with 13 bases lying between them. Germline V gene data show CDR1 as SGHDT and CDR2 as YYEEEE. The CDR3 is 14 residues long. This clone was observed a few times. What it binds is not known. PCR amplification relied on 60 Vbeta primers (plus 13 Jbeta primers). Study processing details: In a later analysis, the count reached 80 million or so unique TCR beta chains, with about 9.9 million shared. Measured with immunoSEQ multiplex PCR; TCRdb has only the in-frame clones, and not every one. V and J calls and clone size are as listed in that table; D and trimming were resolved from the DNA. The sample has 30,000 to 35,000 clones; 75% to 85% are singletons.

The J gene is TRBJ1-1, the V gene TRBV5-6; no definite D call. This receptor was identified in a woman between 18 and 29 years old in good health and CMV-seronegative. Sequencing input: PBMCs. The CDR3 DNA sequence: TGTGCCAGCAGCTACGGGGTTTGGAGCACTGAAGCTTTCTTT. It codes for CASSYGVWSTEAFF.